Listed below are T cell receptor beta chains from one sample, sequenced in a study of regulatory T cells in long-lasting Graves disease. Each CDR3 protein is one row after TCRdb ran MiXCR on the multiplex PCR reads. The sample lists around 500,000 distinct CDR3 sequences, approximately 15% occurring once. The same sample was also studied in work on T cells in Graves' hyperthyroidism and ophthalmopathy.

The sequenced sample was peripheral blood mononuclear cells (PBMCs), obtained at new diagnosis, from a patient treated with antithyroid drugs. Receptors were obtained from a man in his thirties or forties with Graves disease. The CDR3 runs from the conserved cysteine through the conserved F or W. The D gene is left open where the match is weak. Rows give clone size only sometimes, using once, few, many, or a class for an expanded clone.

TRBD1 | TRBJ1-5 | many | TRBV10-3 | CAISEGTVNQPQHF | TGTGCCATCAGTGAAGGGACAGTAAATCAGCCCCAGCATTTT
NA | TRBJ2-7 | few | TRBV28 | CASSLLDRYYEQYF | TGTGCCAGCAGTTTATTGGACAGATACTACGAGCAGTACTTC
TRBD2 | TRBJ2-1 | many | TRBV10-3 | CAISALAGRNTDNEQFF | TGTGCCATCAGTGCCCTAGCGGGGCGAAATACTGACAATGAGCAGTTCTTC
NA | TRBJ2-1 | many | TRBV18 | CASSPINNEQFF | TGTGCCAGCTCTCCGATAAACAATGAGCAGTTCTTC
TRBD2 | TRBJ2-1 | few | TRBV7-3 | CASSKNKASGSNEQFF | TGTGCCAGCAGCAAAAATAAGGCTAGCGGGAGCAATGAGCAGTTCTTC
NA | TRBJ1-6 | few | TRBV7-9 | CASSLAWQGPNSPLHF | TGTGCCAGCAGCTTAGCCTGGCAGGGACCTAATTCACCCCTCCACTTT
NA | TRBJ2-7 | many | TRBV6-1 | CASIGGVPHEQYF | TGTGCCAGCATCGGTGGGGTGCCCCACGAGCAGTACTTC
TRBD2 | TRBJ2-3 | many | TRBV5-1 | CASSRGIAGGDTDTQYF | TGCGCCAGCAGTCGGGGAATAGCGGGAGGGGACACAGATACGCAGTATTTT
NA | TRBJ1-5 | many | TRBV6-4 | CASSEGDSNQPQHF | TGTGCCAGCAGTGAGGGGGACAGCAATCAGCCCCAGCATTTT
TRBD1 | TRBJ2-7 | many | TRBV2 | CAKGDRVEQYF | TGTGCCAAGGGGGACAGGGTCGAGCAGTACTTC
NA | TRBJ2-7 | many | TRBV28 | CASSFHSAEGSYEQYF | TGTGCCAGCAGTTTTCACTCAGCGGAGGGCTCCTACGAGCAGTACTTC
NA | TRBJ1-2 | many | TRBV20-1 | CSASTYGYTF | TGCAGTGCTAGTACCTATGGCTACACCTTC
TRBD1 | TRBJ1-2 | many | TRBV12-3/TRBV12-4 | CASSPGQGYYGYTF | TGTGCCAGCAGCCCGGGACAGGGGTACTATGGCTACACCTTC
NA | TRBJ1-1 | NA | TRBV19 | CASSNGRYTEAFF | TGTGCCAGTAGTAATGGCAGATACACTGAAGCTTTCTTT
NA | TRBJ2-5 | NA | TRBV10-3 | CAISEASAGGQETQYF | TGTGCCATCAGTGAGGCTTCGGCAGGAGGGCAAGAGACCCAGTACTTC
TRBD2 | TRBJ2-7 | NA | TRBV7-9 | CASSRPSQREVQYF | TGTGCCAGCAGCCGCCCCTCCCAGCGGGAGGTGCAGTACTTC
TRBD2 | TRBJ2-1 | few | TRBV6-5 | CASSYWASGKHEQFF | TGTGCCAGCAGTTATTGGGCTAGCGGGAAACATGAGCAGTTCTTC
NA | TRBJ2-7 | many | TRBV19 | CASSMEGYEQYF | TGTGCCAGTAGTATGGAAGGGTACGAGCAGTACTTC
TRBD2 | TRBJ2-1 | many | TRBV24-1 | CATSRTSGYNEQFF | TGTGCCACCAGCCGGACTAGCGGGTACAATGAGCAGTTCTTC
NA | TRBJ1-3 | many | TRBV6-4 | CASSYYLHSGNTIYF | TGTGCCAGCAGTTACTATTTACACTCTGGAAACACCATATATTTT
TRBD1 | TRBJ2-6 | NA | TRBV15 | CATSVRDRGLGANVLTF | TGTGCCACCAGCGTCCGGGACAGGGGGCTCGGGGCCAACGTCCTGACTTTC
NA | TRBJ1-4 | many | TRBV25-1 | CASSGGQTGTNEKLFF | TGTGCCAGCAGCGGTGGACAAACGGGAACTAATGAAAAACTGTTTTTT
TRBD2 | TRBJ2-1 | NA | TRBV2 | CASSVGTSGTNEQFF | TGTGCCAGCAGTGTTGGGACTAGCGGGACGAATGAGCAGTTCTTC
NA | TRBJ2-1 | few | TRBV6-2/TRBV6-3 | CASSALGLGTEQFF | TGTGCCAGCAGTGCCTTAGGTTTGGGAACTGAGCAGTTCTTC
TRBD1 | TRBJ2-1 | few | TRBV5-8 | CASSLTGGGNEQFF | TGTGCCAGCAGCCTGACAGGGGGTGGAAATGAGCAGTTCTTC
NA | TRBJ2-7 | NA | TRBV29-1 | CSVGGRREQYEQYF | TGCAGCGTTGGGGGGCGGCGGGAGCAGTACGAGCAGTACTTC
TRBD1 | TRBJ2-5 | many | TRBV5-1 | CASSVMTGEETQYF | TGCGCCAGCAGCGTGATGACAGGGGAAGAGACCCAGTACTTC
NA | TRBJ2-7 | many | TRBV7-2 | CASSYNRGGYEQYF | TGTGCCAGCAGCTATAACAGGGGGGGTTACGAGCAGTACTTC
TRBD2 | TRBJ2-7 | NA | TRBV20-1 | CSARTSGLSYEQYF | TGCAGTGCTAGGACTAGCGGACTCTCCTACGAGCAGTACTTC
TRBD1 | TRBJ2-7 | many | TRBV5-1 | CASSLDATGTEYF | TGCGCCAGCAGCTTGGACGCGACAGGGACGGAGTACTTC
TRBD1 | TRBJ1-2 | few | TRBV19 | CASQYRGDYGYTF | TGTGCCAGTCAGTACAGGGGGGACTATGGCTACACCTTC
NA | TRBJ1-6 | many | TRBV4-1 | CASSQGGGRRKNSPLHF | TGCGCCAGCAGCCAAGGGGGAGGGCGACGGAAAAATTCACCCCTCCACTTT
TRBD1 | TRBJ1-1 | many | TRBV24-1 | CATSTPGGGYTEAFF | TGTGCCACCAGTACCCCAGGGGGCGGGTACACTGAAGCTTTCTTT
NA | TRBJ2-5 | many | TRBV18 | CASSVEQGETQYF | TGTGCCAGCTCCGTGGAACAGGGTGAGACCCAGTACTTC
NA | TRBJ2-3 | many | TRBV5-5 | CASSKSVPKADTQYF | TGTGCCAGCAGCAAGTCCGTGCCAAAGGCGGATACGCAGTATTTT